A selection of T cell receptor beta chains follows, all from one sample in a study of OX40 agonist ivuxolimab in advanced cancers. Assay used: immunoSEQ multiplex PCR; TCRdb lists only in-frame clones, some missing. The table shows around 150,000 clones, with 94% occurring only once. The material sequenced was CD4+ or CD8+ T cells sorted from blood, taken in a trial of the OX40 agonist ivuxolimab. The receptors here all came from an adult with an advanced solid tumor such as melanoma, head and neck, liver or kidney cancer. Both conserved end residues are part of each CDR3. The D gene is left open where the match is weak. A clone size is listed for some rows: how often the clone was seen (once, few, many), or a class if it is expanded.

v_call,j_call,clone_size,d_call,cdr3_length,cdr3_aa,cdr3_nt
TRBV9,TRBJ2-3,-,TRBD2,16,CASSVGLAGSSDTQYF,TGTGCCAGCAGCGTAGGTCTAGCGGGCAGTTCAGATACGCAGTATTTT
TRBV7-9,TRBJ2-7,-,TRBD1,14,CASSSRTGPYEQYF,TGTGCCAGCAGCTCACGGACAGGTCCCTACGAGCAGTACTTC
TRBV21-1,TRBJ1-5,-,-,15,CASSIQTGDNQPQHF,TGTGCCAGCAGCATTCAGACAGGGGATAATCAGCCCCAGCATTTT
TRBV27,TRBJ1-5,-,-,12,CASSSQGQPQHF,TGTGCCAGCAGTTCCCAGGGTCAGCCCCAGCATTTT
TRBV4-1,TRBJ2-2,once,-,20,CASSPQPILGLPGATGELFF,TGCGCCAGCAGCCCCCAGCCTATCCTTGGGCTTCCAGGGGCCACCGGGGAGCTGTTTTTT
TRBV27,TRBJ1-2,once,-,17,CASSFVTRSRPNYGYTF,TGTGCCAGCAGTTTCGTTACTCGGTCTAGGCCTAACTATGGCTACACCTTC
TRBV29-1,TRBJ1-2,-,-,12,CSVEGGGYGHTF,TGCAGCGTAGAGGGGGGGGGCTATGGCCACACCTTC
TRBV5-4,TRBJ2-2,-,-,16,CASSAQGTYNTGELFF,TGTGCCAGCAGCGCCCAGGGTACCTACAACACCGGGGAGCTGTTTTTT
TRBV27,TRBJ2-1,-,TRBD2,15,CASSFTGGGYNEQFF,TGTGCCAGCAGTTTTACGGGAGGGGGTTACAATGAGCAGTTCTTC
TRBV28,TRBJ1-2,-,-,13,CASRQETNYGYTF,TGTGCCAGCAGACAGGAAACTAACTATGGCTACACCTTC
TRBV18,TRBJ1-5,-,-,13,CASSPDGNQPQHF,TGTGCCAGCTCACCGGACGGTAATCAGCCCCAGCATTTT
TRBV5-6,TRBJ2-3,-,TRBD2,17,CASSRSLTSGTADTQYF,TGTGCCAGCAGCCGCTCGTTGACTAGCGGGACCGCAGATACGCAGTATTTT
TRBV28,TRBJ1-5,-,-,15,CASSLLVKSNQPQHF,TGTGCCAGCAGTTTACTGGTAAAAAGCAATCAGCCCCAGCATTTT
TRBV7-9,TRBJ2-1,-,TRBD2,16,CASSARTSGGYNEQFF,TGTGCCAGCAGCGCAAGGACTAGCGGGGGTTACAATGAGCAGTTCTTC
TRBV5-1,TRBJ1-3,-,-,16,CASSLGDTSSGNTIYF,TGCGCCAGCAGCTTGGGGGACACGAGCTCTGGAAACACCATATATTTT
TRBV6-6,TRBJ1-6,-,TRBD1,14,CASSKDRGNSPLHF,TGTGCCAGCAGTAAGGACAGGGGTAATTCACCCCTCCACTTT
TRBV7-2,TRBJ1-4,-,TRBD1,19,CASSLATGGFGSTNEKLFF,TGTGCCAGCAGCTTAGCAACAGGGGGCTTTGGTTCGACTAATGAAAAACTGTTTTTT
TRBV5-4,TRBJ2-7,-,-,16,CASSLGAKGNSYEQYF,TGTGCCAGCAGCTTGGGGGCCAAGGGGAACTCCTACGAGCAGTACTTC
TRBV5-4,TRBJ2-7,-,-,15,CASSLGSLGLYEQYF,TGTGCCAGCAGCCTAGGCTCCCTGGGCCTGTACGAGCAGTACTTC